This T cell receptor (beta chain) is drawn from a study of blood T cell repertoires in COVID-19. In the authors' workflow: Estimation of nucleated cell counts relied on the amplification of reference gene primers. Method: immunoSEQ multiplex PCR; TCRdb's copy keeps in-frame clones and lacks some. The V and J calls and the clone size are those of that table, but D and trimming were determined from the DNA. Of around 170,000 clones in the sample, roughly 90% were seen once. The CDR3 has 13 amino acids. Trimming took off 2 bases at V and 3 bases at J, with 7 bases between the two ends. CDR1 and CDR2 from the germline V gene are SGHAT and FQNNGV.

The chain links TRBV11-2 to TRBJ2-5; D might be TRBD1 (5 bases). The sequenced sample was peripheral blood. This clonotype was obtained from a man aged 55 to 70 with acute or convalescent COVID-19. The CDR3, as DNA: TGTGCCAGCAGCTTACAGGGCGAAGAGACCCAGTACTTC. It translates to CASSLQGEETQYF. Full variable domain (rest looked up from reference TRBV11-2 and TRBJ2-5): EAGVAQSPRYKIIEKRQSVAFWCNPISGHATLYWYQQILGQGPKLLIQFQNNGVVDDSQLPKDRFSAERLKGVDSTLKIQPAKLEDSAVYLCASSLQGEETQYFGPGTRLLVL.